The 5 T cell receptor beta chains below come from one sample, sequenced in a study of brain T cells in children with intractable seizures. Clones were sequenced by immunoSEQ multiplex PCR, and TCRdb holds only the in-frame ones, with some missing. The sample lists approximately 330,000 clones, about 94% occurring once. Time point in this sample: blood from clinic visit 5 months post-surgery; TSC patient then seizure free. The sequencing here drew on peripheral blood, taken roughly 5 months after surgery. The source of these receptors is a boy in the first two years of life with tuberous sclerosis and intractable seizures.

The chain is built from TRBV5-6 and TRBJ2-3; 12 bases map to TRBD2. CDR1 is SGHDT, CDR2 YYEEEE, per germline. Losses at the gene ends were 4 bases for V and 6 bases for J; bases not matched to a gene: 9. The length of the CDR3 is 16 residues. CDR3 in DNA: TGTGCCAGCAGCCAGGCTAGCGGGGGGGTAATTGATACGCAGTATTTT. Its protein is CASSQASGGVIDTQYF.

This clone has only one observation. The chain carries TRBV9 and TRBJ2-1; TRBD2 matches at 7 bases. The CDR3 sequence is 16 residues long. Germline CDR1 and CDR2: SGDLS and YYNGEE. Trimming removed 0 bases from V and 7 bases from J; junction bases left unmatched: 10. CDR3: CASSVENGGSGNEQFF. CDR3 nucleotides: TGTGCCAGCAGCGTAGAGAACGGCGGGAGTGGAAATGAGCAGTTCTTC.

This rearrangement joins TRBV30 to TRBJ1-6, with a weak D call TRBD1 (5 bases). The CDR3 runs 12 residues. Germline V gene sequence: CDR1 GTSNPN, CDR2 SVGIG (reference sequence). The V end was cut by 5 bases, the J end by 11 bases, with 13 bases between. The CDR3 region is CAWAPGGPPLHF. The CDR3 DNA follows: TGTGCCTGGGCCCCCGGGGGACCACCCCTCCACTTT. Complete variable domain (other parts from reference TRBV30 and TRBJ1-6): SQTIHQWPATLVQPVGSPLSLECTVEGTSNPNLYWYRQAAGRGLQLLFYSVGIGQISSEVPQNLSASRPQDRQFILSSKKLLLSDSGFYLCAWAPGGPPLHFGNGTRLTVT.

The V gene is TRBV11-3, the J gene TRBJ2-2; D not resolved. This CDR3 is 15 amino acids long. CDR1 SGHNT and CDR2 YENEEA come from the germline V gene. Trimming removed 5 bases from V and 1 base from J, with 11 bases in between. The chain's CDR3 is CASSLTRQNTGELFF. In nucleotides, the CDR3 is TGTGCCAGCAGCCTCACCCGGCAGAACACCGGGGAGCTGTTTTTT.

The CDR3 DNA reads TGTGCCAGCAGTTTTAGAGTCGGACAGGGGGACACCGGGGAGCTGTTTTTT. As protein: CASSFRVGQGDTGELFF. V usage is TRBV27 and J usage is TRBJ2-2; 10 positions agree with TRBD1. The germline gives CDR1 MNHEY, CDR2 SMNVEV (reference sequence). The CDR3 runs to 17 residues. Trimming at V came to 3 bases and at J to 3 bases, leaving 7 bases not matched to a gene.